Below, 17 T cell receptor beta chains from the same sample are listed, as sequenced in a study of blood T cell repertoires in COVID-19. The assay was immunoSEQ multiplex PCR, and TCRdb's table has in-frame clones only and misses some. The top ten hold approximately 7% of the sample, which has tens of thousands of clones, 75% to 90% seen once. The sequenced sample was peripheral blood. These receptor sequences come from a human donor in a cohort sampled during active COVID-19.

For the CDR3, the DNA is TGTGCCAGCAGTGAAGGGCGGGACTCTCGGGACTATGGCTACACCTTC. Translated: CASSEGRDSRDYGYTF. The V and J genes are TRBV25-1 and TRBJ1-2; tentatively, D is TRBD1 (5 bases). V was clipped by 2 bases and J by 3 bases, with 16 bases between them. Per germline, CDR1 MGHDK and CDR2 SYGVNS. This CDR3 contains 16 residues.

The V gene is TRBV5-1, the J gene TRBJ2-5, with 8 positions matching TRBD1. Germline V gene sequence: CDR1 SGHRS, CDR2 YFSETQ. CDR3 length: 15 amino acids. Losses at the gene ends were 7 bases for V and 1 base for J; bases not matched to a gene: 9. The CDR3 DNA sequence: TGCGCCAGCGCCAACCCTACAGGGGGCCAAGAGACCCAGTACTTC. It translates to CASANPTGGQETQYF.

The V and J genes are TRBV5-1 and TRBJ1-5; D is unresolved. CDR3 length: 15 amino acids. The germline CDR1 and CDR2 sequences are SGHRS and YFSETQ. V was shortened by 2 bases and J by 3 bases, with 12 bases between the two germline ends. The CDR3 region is CASSFYGEANQPQHF. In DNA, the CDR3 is TGCGCCAGCAGCTTTTACGGAGAGGCCAATCAGCCCCAGCATTTT.

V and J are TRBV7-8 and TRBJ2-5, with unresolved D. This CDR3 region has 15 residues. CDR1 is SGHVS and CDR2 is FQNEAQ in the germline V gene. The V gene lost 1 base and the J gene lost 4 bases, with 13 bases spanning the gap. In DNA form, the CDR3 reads TGTGCCAGCAGCTTAGGTCCAGGCCTCGGAGAGACCCAGTACTTC. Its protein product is CASSLGPGLGETQYF.

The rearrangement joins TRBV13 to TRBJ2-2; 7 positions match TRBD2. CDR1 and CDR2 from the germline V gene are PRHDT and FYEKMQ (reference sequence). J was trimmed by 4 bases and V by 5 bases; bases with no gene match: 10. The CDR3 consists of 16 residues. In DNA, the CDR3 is TGTGCCAGCAGCCCGCTCGGGGAGCGGGGCACCGGGGAGCTGTTTTTT. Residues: CASSPLGERGTGELFF.

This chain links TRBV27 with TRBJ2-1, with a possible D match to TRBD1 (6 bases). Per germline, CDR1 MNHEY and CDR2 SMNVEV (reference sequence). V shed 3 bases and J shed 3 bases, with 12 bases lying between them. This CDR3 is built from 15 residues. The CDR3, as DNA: TGTGCCAGCAGTTTGGGCGAGACAGGCTACAATGAGCAGTTCTTC. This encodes CASSLGETGYNEQFF.

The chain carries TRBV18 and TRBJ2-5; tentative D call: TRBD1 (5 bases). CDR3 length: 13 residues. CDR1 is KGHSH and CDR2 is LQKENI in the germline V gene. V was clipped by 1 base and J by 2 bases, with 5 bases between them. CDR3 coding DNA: TGTGCCAGCTCACCACGACAGCAAGAGACCCAGTACTTC. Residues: CASSPRQQETQYF.

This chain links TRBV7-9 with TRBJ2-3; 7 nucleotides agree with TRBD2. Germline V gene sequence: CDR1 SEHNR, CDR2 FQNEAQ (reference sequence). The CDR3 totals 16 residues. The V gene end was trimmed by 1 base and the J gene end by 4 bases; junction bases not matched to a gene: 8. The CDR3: CASSLVPRESADTQYF. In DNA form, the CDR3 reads TGTGCCAGCAGCTTAGTCCCGCGGGAGAGCGCAGATACGCAGTATTTT.

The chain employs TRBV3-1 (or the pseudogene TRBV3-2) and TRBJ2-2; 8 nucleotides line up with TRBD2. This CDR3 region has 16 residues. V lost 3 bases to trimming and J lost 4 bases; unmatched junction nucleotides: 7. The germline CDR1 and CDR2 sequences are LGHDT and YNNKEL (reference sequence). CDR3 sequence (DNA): TGTGCCAGCAGCCAGGCTAGCGGGTGGACCACCGGGGAGCTGTTTTTT. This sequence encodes CASSQASGWTTGELFF.

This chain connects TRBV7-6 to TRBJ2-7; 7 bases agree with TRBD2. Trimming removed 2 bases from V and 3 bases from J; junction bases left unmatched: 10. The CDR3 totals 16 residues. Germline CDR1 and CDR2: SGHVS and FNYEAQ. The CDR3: CASSLRLGGSDYEQYF. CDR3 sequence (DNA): TGTGCCAGCAGCTTAAGGCTTGGCGGGAGCGACTACGAGCAGTACTTC.

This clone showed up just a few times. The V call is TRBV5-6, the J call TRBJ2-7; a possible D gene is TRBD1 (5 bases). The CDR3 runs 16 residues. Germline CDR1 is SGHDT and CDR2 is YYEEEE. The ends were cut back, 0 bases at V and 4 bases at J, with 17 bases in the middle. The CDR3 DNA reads TGTGCCAGCAGCTTGGTGGTTACGGCAGGGCGTTACGAGCAGTACTTC. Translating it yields CASSLVVTAGRYEQYF.

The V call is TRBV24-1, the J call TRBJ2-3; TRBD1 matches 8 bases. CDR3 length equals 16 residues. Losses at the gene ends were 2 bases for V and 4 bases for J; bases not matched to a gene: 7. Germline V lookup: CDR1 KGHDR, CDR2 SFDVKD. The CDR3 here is CATSDSTGGVSDTQYF. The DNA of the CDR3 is TGTGCCACCAGTGATTCTACAGGGGGTGTATCAGATACGCAGTATTTT.

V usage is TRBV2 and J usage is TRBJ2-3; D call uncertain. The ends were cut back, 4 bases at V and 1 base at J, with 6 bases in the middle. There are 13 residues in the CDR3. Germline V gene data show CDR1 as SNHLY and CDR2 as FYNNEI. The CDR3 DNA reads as TGTGCCAGCAGTGCTATAGGCACAGATACGCAGTATTTT. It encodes CASSAIGTDTQYF.

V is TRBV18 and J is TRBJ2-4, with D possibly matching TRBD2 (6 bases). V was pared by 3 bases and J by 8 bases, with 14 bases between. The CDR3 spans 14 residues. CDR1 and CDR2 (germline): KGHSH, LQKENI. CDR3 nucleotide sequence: TGTGCCAGCTCACCCGGGCGGGGTGGAGACATTCAGTACTTC. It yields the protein CASSPGRGGDIQYF.

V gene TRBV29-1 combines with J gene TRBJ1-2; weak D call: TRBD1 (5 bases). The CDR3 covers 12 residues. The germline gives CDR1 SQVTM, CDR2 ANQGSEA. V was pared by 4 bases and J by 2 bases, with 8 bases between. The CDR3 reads CSVGQRNYGYTF. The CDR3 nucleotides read TGCAGCGTTGGACAGAGAAACTATGGCTACACCTTC.

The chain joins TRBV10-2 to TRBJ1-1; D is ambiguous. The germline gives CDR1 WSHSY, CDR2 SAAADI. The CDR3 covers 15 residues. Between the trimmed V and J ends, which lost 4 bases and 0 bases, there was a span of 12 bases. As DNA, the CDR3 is TGCGCCAGCAGTGCTGTTGGGCTAATGAACACTGAAGCTTTCTTT. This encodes CASSAVGLMNTEAFF.

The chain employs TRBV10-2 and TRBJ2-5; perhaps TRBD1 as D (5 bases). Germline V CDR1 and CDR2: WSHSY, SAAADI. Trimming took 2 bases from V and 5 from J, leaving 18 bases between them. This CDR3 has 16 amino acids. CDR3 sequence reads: CASSEMSGHKGETQYF. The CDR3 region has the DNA TGCGCCAGCAGTGAGATGTCAGGACACAAGGGTGAGACCCAGTACTTC.